The rows below give T cell receptor beta chains drawn from one sample of a study of shared clonotypes between healthy human individuals. Sequenced by immunoSEQ multiplex PCR; TCRdb stores in-frame clones only, minus some. In the table there are approximately 1.9 million clones, 90% to 95% of which are singletons. The sample comprised naive CD8+ T cells from PBMCs. These receptors were taken from a man aged 18 to 29 in good health. Some clones in this sample may be carry-over from other donors' samples. Both conserved end residues are part of each CDR3. The D gene is left open where the match is weak. Where a row states a size, it is once, few, many or the class of an expanded clone; other rows omit it.

V: TRBV25-1
size: -
J: TRBJ2-7
D: -
DNA: TGTGCCAGCAGTGAATCTGGCAGGGCCTACGAGCAGTACTTC
CDR3: CASSESGRAYEQYF

V: TRBV29-1
size: once
J: TRBJ2-1
D: -
DNA: TGCAGCGTTATCGGGACTCCTTACAATGAGCAGTTCTTC
CDR3: CSVIGTPYNEQFF

V: TRBV9
size: -
J: TRBJ2-3
D: -
DNA: TGTGCCAGCAGCGAGAGTGCGCGCGGGGACACAGATACGCAGTATTTT
CDR3: CASSESARGDTDTQYF

V: TRBV5-6
size: -
J: TRBJ1-2
D: -
DNA: TGTGCCAGCAGCTTGTTCGGACCGACGGGCTACACCTTC
CDR3: CASSLFGPTGYTF

V: TRBV9
size: -
J: TRBJ2-1
D: -
DNA: TGTGCCAGCAGCGTGGAGGGCAGGCGGGACCCCTCCTACAATGAGCAGTTCTTC
CDR3: CASSVEGRRDPSYNEQFF

V: TRBV5-4
size: -
J: TRBJ2-3
D: TRBD2
DNA: TGTGCCAGCAGCGTGGGACTAGCTAGAACAGATACGCAGTATTTT
CDR3: CASSVGLARTDTQYF

V: TRBV5-6
size: -
J: TRBJ1-2
D: -
DNA: TGTGCCAGCAGCTTGGGCAGGGCGCTAGGCTACACCTTC
CDR3: CASSLGRALGYTF

V: TRBV4-2
size: -
J: TRBJ2-7
D: TRBD1
DNA: TGTGCCAGCAGCCAAATTCGGGACAGGGAATACGAGCAGTACTTC
CDR3: CASSQIRDREYEQYF

V: TRBV27
size: -
J: TRBJ1-1
D: -
DNA: TGTGCCAGCACTCCTGGAGGGATGAACACTGAAGCTTTCTTT
CDR3: CASTPGGMNTEAFF

V: TRBV28
size: -
J: TRBJ1-5
D: -
DNA: TGTGCCAGCAGCATCGGCCGCTCTATACGCAATCAGCCCCAGCATTTT
CDR3: CASSIGRSIRNQPQHF

V: TRBV15
size: -
J: TRBJ2-3
D: TRBD2
DNA: TGTGCCACCAGCGGGCAAGGACTAGCGGGAGGGCGAACAGATACGCAGTATTTT
CDR3: CATSGQGLAGGRTDTQYF

V: TRBV27
size: -
J: TRBJ2-1
D: -
DNA: TGTGCCAGCAGCCCCCGGGGCGGCCGTTACAATGAGCAGTTCTTC
CDR3: CASSPRGGRYNEQFF

V: TRBV27
size: -
J: TRBJ2-7
D: -
DNA: TGTGCCAGCAGTTTCGGAGACGCCATTTACGAGCAGTACTTC
CDR3: CASSFGDAIYEQYF

V: TRBV6-5
size: -
J: TRBJ2-3
D: TRBD1
DNA: TGTGCCAGCAGTTACTCGTCGGGACAGGGAGATACGCAGTATTTT
CDR3: CASSYSSGQGDTQYF

V: TRBV6-5
size: -
J: TRBJ2-7
D: -
DNA: TGTGCCAGCAGTTTACACCGGGGACGGACCTCCTACGAGCAGTACTTC
CDR3: CASSLHRGRTSYEQYF

V: TRBV7-8
size: -
J: TRBJ1-3
D: -
DNA: TGTGCCAGCAGCTCCCAGGGGCTCTCTGGAAACACCATATATTTT
CDR3: CASSSQGLSGNTIYF

V: TRBV7-2
size: -
J: TRBJ2-7
D: -
DNA: TGTGCCAGCAGCTTAGGTGGGAGTACCTACGAGCAGTACTTC
CDR3: CASSLGGSTYEQYF

V: TRBV4-2
size: -
J: TRBJ2-7
D: -
DNA: TGTGCCAGCAGCCAAGCAGGGGACTTCTCCTACGAGCAGTACTTC
CDR3: CASSQAGDFSYEQYF

V: TRBV6-1
size: once
J: TRBJ1-6
D: -
DNA: TGTGCCACCCGAAGCGGGGAAGCTAATTCACCCCTCCACTTT
CDR3: CATRSGEANSPLHF

V: TRBV9
size: -
J: TRBJ2-3
D: -
DNA: TGTGCCAGCAGCGTTATAGGCCGAAGCACAGATACGCAGTATTTT
CDR3: CASSVIGRSTDTQYF

V: TRBV7-9
size: -
J: TRBJ2-3
D: -
DNA: TGTGCCAGCAGCTTAGCGGATCCCACGCAGTATTTT
CDR3: CASSLADPTQYF